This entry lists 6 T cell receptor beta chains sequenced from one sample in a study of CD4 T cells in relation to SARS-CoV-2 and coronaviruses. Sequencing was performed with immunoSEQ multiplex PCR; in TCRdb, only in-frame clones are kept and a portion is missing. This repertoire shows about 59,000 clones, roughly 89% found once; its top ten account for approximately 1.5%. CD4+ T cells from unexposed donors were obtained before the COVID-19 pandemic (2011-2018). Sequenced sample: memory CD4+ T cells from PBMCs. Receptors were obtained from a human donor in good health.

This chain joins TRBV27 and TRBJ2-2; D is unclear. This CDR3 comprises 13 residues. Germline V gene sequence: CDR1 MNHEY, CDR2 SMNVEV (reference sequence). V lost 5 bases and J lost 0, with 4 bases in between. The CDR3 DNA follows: TGTGCCAGCAGTGTAACGAACACCGGGGAGCTGTTTTTT. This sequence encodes CASSVTNTGELFF.

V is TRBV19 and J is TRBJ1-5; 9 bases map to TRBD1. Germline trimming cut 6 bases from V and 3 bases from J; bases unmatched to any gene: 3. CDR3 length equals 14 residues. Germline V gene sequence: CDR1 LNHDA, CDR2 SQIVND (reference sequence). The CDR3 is CASRDRGFNQPQHF. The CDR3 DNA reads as TGTGCCAGTAGGGACAGGGGATTCAATCAGCCCCAGCATTTT.

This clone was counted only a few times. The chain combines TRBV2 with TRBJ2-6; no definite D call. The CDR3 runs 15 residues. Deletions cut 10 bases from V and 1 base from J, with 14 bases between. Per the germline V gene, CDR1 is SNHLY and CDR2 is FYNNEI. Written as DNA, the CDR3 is TGTGCCACCCACCCACAGTTATCTGGGGCCAACGTCCTGACTTTC. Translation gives CATHPQLSGANVLTF. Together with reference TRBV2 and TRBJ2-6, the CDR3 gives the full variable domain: EPEVTQTPSHQVTQMGQEVILRCVPISNHLYFYWYRQILGQKVEFLVSFYNNEISEKSEIFDDQFSVERPDGSNFTLKIRSTKLEDSAMYFCATHPQLSGANVLTFGAGSRLTVL.

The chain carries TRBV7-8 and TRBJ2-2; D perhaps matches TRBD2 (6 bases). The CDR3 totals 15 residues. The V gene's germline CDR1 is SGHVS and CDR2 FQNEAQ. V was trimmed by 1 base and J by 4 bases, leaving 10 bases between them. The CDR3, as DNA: TGTGCCAGCAGCTTAGGCTGGGGAGGCACCGGGGAGCTGTTTTTT. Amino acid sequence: CASSLGWGGTGELFF.

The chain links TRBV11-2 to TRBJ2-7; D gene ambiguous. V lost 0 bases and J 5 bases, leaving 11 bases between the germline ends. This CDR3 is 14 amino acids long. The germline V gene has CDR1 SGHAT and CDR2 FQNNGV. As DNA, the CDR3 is TGTGCCAGCAGCTTAGATCTCGGATCGCACGAGCAGTACTTC. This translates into CASSLDLGSHEQYF.

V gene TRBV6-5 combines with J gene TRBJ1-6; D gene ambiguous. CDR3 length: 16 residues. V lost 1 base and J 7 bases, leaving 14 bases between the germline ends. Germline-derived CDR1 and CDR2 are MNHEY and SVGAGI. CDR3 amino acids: CASSYYGISPNSPLHF. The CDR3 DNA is TGTGCCAGCAGTTACTATGGGATAAGCCCCAATTCACCCCTCCACTTT.